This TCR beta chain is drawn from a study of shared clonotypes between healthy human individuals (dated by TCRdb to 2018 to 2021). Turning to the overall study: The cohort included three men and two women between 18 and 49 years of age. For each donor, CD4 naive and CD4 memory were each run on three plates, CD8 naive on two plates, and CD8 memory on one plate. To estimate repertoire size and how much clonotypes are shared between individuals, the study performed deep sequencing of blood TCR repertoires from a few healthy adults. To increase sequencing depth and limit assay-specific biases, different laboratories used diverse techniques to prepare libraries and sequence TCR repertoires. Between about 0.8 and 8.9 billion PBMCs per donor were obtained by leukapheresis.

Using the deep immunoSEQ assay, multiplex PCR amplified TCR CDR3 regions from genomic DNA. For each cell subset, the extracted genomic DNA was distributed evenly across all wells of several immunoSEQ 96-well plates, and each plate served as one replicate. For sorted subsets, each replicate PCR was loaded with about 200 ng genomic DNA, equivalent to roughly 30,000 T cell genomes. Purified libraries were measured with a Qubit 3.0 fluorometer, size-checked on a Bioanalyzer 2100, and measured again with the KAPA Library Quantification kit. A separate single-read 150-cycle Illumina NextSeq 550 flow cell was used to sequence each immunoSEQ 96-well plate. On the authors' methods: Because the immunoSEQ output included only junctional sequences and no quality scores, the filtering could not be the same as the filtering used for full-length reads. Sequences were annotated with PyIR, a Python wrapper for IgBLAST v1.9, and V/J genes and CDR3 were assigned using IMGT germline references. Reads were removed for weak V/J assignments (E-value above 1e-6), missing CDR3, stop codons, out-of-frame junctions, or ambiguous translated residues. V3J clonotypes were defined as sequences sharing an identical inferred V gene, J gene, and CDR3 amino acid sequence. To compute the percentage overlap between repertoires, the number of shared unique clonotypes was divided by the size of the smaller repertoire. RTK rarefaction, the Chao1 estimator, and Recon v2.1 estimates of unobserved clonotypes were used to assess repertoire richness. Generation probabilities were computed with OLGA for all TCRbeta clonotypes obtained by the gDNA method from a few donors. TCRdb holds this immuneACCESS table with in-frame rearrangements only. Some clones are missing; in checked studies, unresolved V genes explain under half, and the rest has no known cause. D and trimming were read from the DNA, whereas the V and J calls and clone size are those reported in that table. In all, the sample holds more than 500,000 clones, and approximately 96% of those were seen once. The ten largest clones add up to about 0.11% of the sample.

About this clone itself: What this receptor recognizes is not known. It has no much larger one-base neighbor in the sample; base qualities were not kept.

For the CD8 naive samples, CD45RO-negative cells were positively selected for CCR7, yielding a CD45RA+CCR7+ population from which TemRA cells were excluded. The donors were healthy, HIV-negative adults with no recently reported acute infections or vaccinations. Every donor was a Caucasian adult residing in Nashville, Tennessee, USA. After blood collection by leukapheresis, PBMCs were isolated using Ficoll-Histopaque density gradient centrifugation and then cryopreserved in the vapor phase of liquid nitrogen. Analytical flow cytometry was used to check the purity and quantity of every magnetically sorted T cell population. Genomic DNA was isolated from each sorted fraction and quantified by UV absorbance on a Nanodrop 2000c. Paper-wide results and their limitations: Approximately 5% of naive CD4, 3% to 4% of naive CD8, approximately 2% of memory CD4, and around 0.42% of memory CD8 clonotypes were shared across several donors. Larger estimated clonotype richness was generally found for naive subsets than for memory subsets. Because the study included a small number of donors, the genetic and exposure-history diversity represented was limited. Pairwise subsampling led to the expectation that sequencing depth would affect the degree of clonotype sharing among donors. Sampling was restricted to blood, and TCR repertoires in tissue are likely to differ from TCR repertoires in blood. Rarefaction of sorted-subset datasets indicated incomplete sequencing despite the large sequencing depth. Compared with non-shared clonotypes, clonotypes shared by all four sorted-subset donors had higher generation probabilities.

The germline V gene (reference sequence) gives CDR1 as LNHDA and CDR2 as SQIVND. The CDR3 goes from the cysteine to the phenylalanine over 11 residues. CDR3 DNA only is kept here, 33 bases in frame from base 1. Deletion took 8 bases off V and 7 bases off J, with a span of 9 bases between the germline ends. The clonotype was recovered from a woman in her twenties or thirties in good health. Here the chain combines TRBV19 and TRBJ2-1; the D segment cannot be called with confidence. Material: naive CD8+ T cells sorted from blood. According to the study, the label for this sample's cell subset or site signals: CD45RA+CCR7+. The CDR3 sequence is CASSMWNEQFF. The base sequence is TGTGCCAGTTCAATGTGGAATGAGCAGTTCTTC.